This TCR beta chain was obtained from a study of graft-versus-host responses after intestinal transplantation. Data came from immunoSEQ multiplex PCR; TCRdb stores just in-frame clones and leaves some out. The sample yields tens of thousands of clones, 85% to 90% seen once. This clone was seen a single time. Its antigen is unidentified. This specimen was unstimulated CD4+ T cells sorted from spleen or lymph node cells, taken before intestinal transplant. The TCR was taken from a human donor who received an intestinal transplant.

The CDR3 region is CASSTQGTEPQHF. In DNA, the CDR3 is TGTGCCAGCAGTACACAGGGGACGGAGCCCCAGCATTTT. This chain joins TRBV6-1 and TRBJ1-5; TRBD1 matches 7 bases. Unmatched junction bases numbered 6, after V lost 5 bases and J lost 8 bases. The CDR3 sequence is 13 residues long. Germline-derived CDR1 and CDR2 are MNHNS and SASEGT.